One T cell receptor beta chain is described in this entry. Its target is not known. The data belong to a study of OX40 agonist ivuxolimab in advanced cancers. Study-wide points: The work left the antigen specificity of expanded peripheral T cells undetermined. Expanded clones tended on average to be more numerous among CD8+ T cells than CD4+.

Autoimmune disease history or systemic immunosuppression barred patients. The sampling schedule covered blood at baseline, cycle 4 day 1, and cycle 7 day 1. V shed 2 bases and J shed 4 bases, with 17 bases lying between them. Germline CDR1 is MNHNS and CDR2 is SASEGT. The CDR3 spans 16 residues. The table came from immunoSEQ multiplex PCR; TCRdb's copy has only in-frame clones and leaves some out. The sample carries around 80,000 clones, about 88% recorded once. The source material was CD4+ or CD8+ T cells sorted from blood, sampled in a trial of the OX40 agonist ivuxolimab. The V call is TRBV6-1, the J call TRBJ1-2; unclear D gene. This TCR derives from an adult with an advanced solid tumor such as melanoma, head and neck, liver or kidney cancer. CDR3 in DNA: TGTGCCAGCAGTGAACTAGGTCAGCGTGTCCTCTATGGCTACACCTTC. Protein product: CASSELGQRVLYGYTF.